What follows are 29 T cell receptor beta chains derived from one specimen sequenced in a study of technical replicates of blood from a handful of donors. Repertoires were generated with immunoSEQ multiplex PCR, while TCRdb's copy carries only in-frame clones and drops some. The profile shows 85,000 to 100,000 clones, around 96% of them singletons. Sequenced sample: T cells isolated from PBMCs. Receptors were obtained from a human donor in good health.

The chain is built from TRBV29-1 and TRBJ1-1; a possible D gene is TRBD1 (6 bases). Per the germline V gene, CDR1 is SQVTM and CDR2 is ANQGSEA. V dropped 4 bases and J dropped 4 bases, with 19 bases sitting between them. The CDR3 is made up of 15 amino acids. The CDR3 DNA reads TGCAGCGTTGCTGAGTTAGTGCGGGGGGCCACTGAAGCTTTCTTT. This codes for CSVAELVRGATEAFF.

The rearrangement uses TRBV6-6 and TRBJ2-1, with TRBD1 as a possible D gene (6 bases). Germline values: CDR1 MNHNY, CDR2 SVGAGI (reference sequence). The ends were cut back, 6 bases at V and 7 bases at J, with 16 bases in the middle. The CDR3 length is 14 residues. The DNA for the CDR3 is TGTGCCAGCAGGCCACAGGGTTCGAGGAATGAGCAGTTCTTC. Its protein is CASRPQGSRNEQFF.

This clone occurred once. This sequence joins TRBV25-1 and TRBJ1-1; weak D call: TRBD1 (6 bases). Germline V lookup: CDR1 MGHDK, CDR2 SYGVNS. Trimming left V 4 bases short and J 0 bases short, with 12 bases between. This CDR3 contains 15 residues. CDR3 in amino acids: CASSGGGWMNTEAFF. The CDR3 nucleotides are TGTGCCAGCAGTGGAGGGGGTTGGATGAACACTGAAGCTTTCTTT.

V and J are TRBV4-1 and TRBJ2-3; the match to TRBD2 covers 11 bases. The CDR3 sequence is 16 residues long. Trimming at V came to 6 bases and at J to 3 bases, leaving 8 bases not matched to a gene. Per germline, CDR1 MGHRA and CDR2 YSYEKL. The CDR3 nucleotides are TGCGCCAGCAGGAGGACTAGCGGGCCACGGACAGATACGCAGTATTTT. Translating it yields CASRRTSGPRTDTQYF.

The chain is built from TRBV30 and TRBJ2-7; 8 nucleotides line up with TRBD1. The germline CDR1 and CDR2 sequences are GTSNPN and SVGIG (reference sequence). This CDR3 spans 15 amino acids. Trimming at V came to 0 bases and at J to 6 bases, leaving 10 bases not matched to a gene. As DNA, the CDR3 is TGTGCCTGGAGTGTACTGGACAGGGTGAAAGGCGAGCAGTACTTC. Its translation: CAWSVLDRVKGEQYF.

The chain combines TRBV6-5 with TRBJ2-2; 8 nucleotides agree with TRBD1. The CDR3 length is 15 residues. V lost 6 bases, J lost 5 bases, and 8 bases stayed unmatched. Germline V gene data show CDR1 as MNHEY and CDR2 as SVGAGI. The CDR3 DNA reads as TGTGCCAGCAGCCCCTCAGGGGGCGCAACCGGGGAGCTGTTTTTT. Translation: CASSPSGGATGELFF.

V is TRBV28 and J is TRBJ2-7; D not certain. CDR3 size: 14 residues. V dropped 11 bases and J dropped 4 bases, with 21 bases sitting between them. Germline assignment: CDR1 MDHEN and CDR2 SYDVKM. The CDR3 DNA is TGTGCCTCCAAGCGAGGTTTGGTGGAGTACGAGCAGTACTTC. It translates to CASKRGLVEYEQYF.

The chain employs TRBV7-3 and TRBJ1-1, with no clear D. The V gene lost 2 bases and the J gene lost 1 base, with 5 bases spanning the gap. The CDR3 length is 13 residues. Looked up from germline, CDR1 is SGHTA and CDR2 is FQGTGA. The CDR3 here is CASSLRENTEAFF. The CDR3 region has the DNA TGTGCCAGCAGCTTACGGGAGAACACTGAAGCTTTCTTT.

The V gene is TRBV7-6, the J gene TRBJ2-1; a possible D gene is TRBD1 (5 bases). Germline V lookup: CDR1 SGHVS, CDR2 FNYEAQ. CDR3 size: 15 residues. V lost 3 bases and J 5 bases, leaving 14 bases between the germline ends. The CDR3 here is CASSLPTGFHNEQFF. The DNA of the CDR3 is TGTGCCAGCAGCTTGCCTACAGGTTTCCACAATGAGCAGTTCTTC.

The V call is TRBV29-1, the J call TRBJ2-5; the match to TRBD1 covers 7 bases. CDR3 length: 13 residues. The J segment lost 1 base and the V segment lost 3 bases, leaving 2 bases of the junction unmatched. From germline, CDR1 is SQVTM and CDR2 ANQGSEA. CDR3 sequence (DNA): TGCAGCGTTGAGGGACAGACCCAAGAGACCCAGTACTTC. Its translation is CSVEGQTQETQYF.

This chain links TRBV12-5 with TRBJ2-5; D is perhaps TRBD2 (6 bases). V lost 9 bases and J 1 base, leaving 12 bases between the germline ends. The germline V gene encodes CDR1 LGHNT and CDR2 FRNRAP. The CDR3 has 13 residues. As DNA, the CDR3 is TGTGCTAGCACGGGACTCTTCCAAGAGACCCAGTACTTC. Translating gives CASTGLFQETQYF.

This clone came up a few times. This chain connects TRBV10-3 to TRBJ2-5, with D tentatively TRBD2 (5 bases). TRBJ2-7 explains the end of the DNA better; the J call may be wrong. This CDR3 is 14 amino acids long. The germline gives CDR1 ENHRY, CDR2 SYGVKD. In DNA form, the CDR3 reads TGTGCCATCAGGGGTTCAGCGGAGGCCTACGAGCAGTACTTC. Translated: CAIRGSAEAYEQYF.

The chain carries TRBV5-6 and TRBJ2-7, with D unresolved. Trimming took off 1 base at V and 2 bases at J, with 10 bases between the two ends. The CDR3 runs 14 residues. From germline, CDR1 is SGHDT and CDR2 YYEEEE. CDR3 amino acids: CASSLRSRTYEQYF. CDR3 nucleotides: TGTGCCAGCAGCTTGCGATCCAGAACCTACGAGCAGTACTTC.

The chain combines TRBV29-1 with TRBJ2-2; 8 bases align to TRBD1. Trimming cost V 4 bases and J 5 bases; bases outside gene matches: 3. Germline CDR1 and CDR2: SQVTM and ANQGSEA. The CDR3 length is 13 residues. The CDR3 DNA reads TGCAGCGTTGCGCGGACAGGGACCGGGGAGCTGTTTTTT. It codes for CSVARTGTGELFF.

The V and J genes are TRBV19 and TRBJ2-7, with 8 bases fitting TRBD1. V gave up 3 bases and J gave up 5 bases; unmatched junction bases: 15. The CDR3 consists of 17 residues. Looked up from germline, CDR1 is LNHDA and CDR2 is SQIVND (reference sequence). DNA of the CDR3: TGTGCCAGTAGTATGGGGACAGGTTTCGCGGTATGGGACGAGCAGTACTTC. This sequence encodes CASSMGTGFAVWDEQYF.

The chain employs TRBV10-3 and TRBJ2-7, with TRBD2 matching 8 bases. The length of the CDR3 is 16 residues. V shed 5 bases, J shed 6 bases, and the junction held 15 bases outside the gene matches. Germline lookup yields CDR1 ENHRY and CDR2 SYGVKD. The CDR3 spells CAISRGGGTSEGEQYF. Here the CDR3 DNA reads TGTGCCATCAGTCGCGGCGGCGGGACTAGTGAAGGCGAGCAGTACTTC.

The rearrangement uses TRBV5-1 and TRBJ2-2, with a weak D call TRBD1 (5 bases). V lost 0 bases and J lost 6, with 6 bases in between. Germline V gene data show CDR1 as SGHRS and CDR2 as YFSETQ. The CDR3 is made up of 13 amino acids. DNA for the CDR3: TGCGCCAGCAGCTTGGGGGGCTCCGGGGAGCTGTTTTTT. This encodes CASSLGGSGELFF.

The chain joins TRBV5-1 to TRBJ2-2, with TRBD2 as a possible D gene (5 bases). Germline V gives CDR1 SGHRS, CDR2 YFSETQ. The CDR3 sequence is 17 residues long. The germline V and J ends were trimmed by 2 bases and 0 bases, with 14 bases remaining between them. In DNA form, the CDR3 reads TGCGCCAGCAGCTTCTCAGTACTAGGATCGAACACCGGGGAGCTGTTTTTT. Translation gives CASSFSVLGSNTGELFF.

This CDR3 reads CASSYRTGITGELFF. As DNA, the CDR3 is TGTGCCAGCAGTTACCGGACAGGTATCACCGGGGAGCTGTTTTTT. The V call is TRBV6-5, the J call TRBJ2-2; the match to TRBD1 covers 7 bases. This CDR3 has 15 residues. Per the germline V gene, CDR1 is MNHEY and CDR2 is SVGAGI. J was trimmed by 4 bases and V by 2 bases; bases with no gene match: 4.

The V and J genes are TRBV4-1 and TRBJ2-3; the D gene is possibly TRBD2 (6 bases). Germline V CDR1 and CDR2: MGHRA, YSYEKL. V was trimmed by 1 base and J by 2 bases, leaving 10 bases between them. The CDR3 totals 15 residues. This CDR3 reads CASSQGSGPTDTQYF. CDR3 nucleotide sequence: TGCGCCAGCAGCCAAGGTAGCGGACCCACAGATACGCAGTATTTT.

This chain joins TRBV6-1 and TRBJ1-2; 7 positions match TRBD1. The CDR3 runs to 15 residues. CDR1 is MNHNS, CDR2 SASEGT, per germline. The V and J ends lost 4 bases and 4 bases, in that order; junction bases with no gene match: 9. The CDR3 sequence: CASSGDRAKSYGYTF. The CDR3 region has the DNA TGTGCCAGCAGTGGAGACAGGGCAAAGTCCTATGGCTACACCTTC.

This sequence joins TRBV11-2 and TRBJ1-2; 9 bases align to TRBD1. The V segment lost 6 bases and the J segment 7 bases; nucleotides outside the gene matches: 15. Germline loops: CDR1 SGHAT, CDR2 FQNNGV. This CDR3 region has 16 residues. CDR3 in amino acids: CASRTIRDRVMGGYTF. The DNA for the CDR3 is TGTGCCAGCAGAACGATCCGGGACAGGGTCATGGGTGGCTACACCTTC.

This chain joins TRBV11-1 and TRBJ2-2; 9 bases map to TRBD1. Germline assignment: CDR1 SGHAT and CDR2 FQDESV (reference sequence). The CDR3 runs 15 residues. The junction had 4 bases not matched to a gene; V was cut back by 4 bases and J by 4 bases. In DNA form, the CDR3 reads TGTGCCAGCAGCTCGGGACAGGGAGGCACCGGGGAGCTGTTTTTT. Its translation is CASSSGQGGTGELFF. Drawing the rest from reference TRBV11-1 and TRBJ2-2, the complete variable domain is EAEVAQSPRYKITEKSQAVAFWCDPISGHATLYWYRQILGQGPELLVQFQDESVVDDSQLPKDRFSAERLKGVDSTLKIQPAELGDSAMYLCASSSGQGGTGELFFGEGSRLTVL.

The CDR3 bases are TGTGCCAGCAGCCCGACCGGACAGGGGGCGGTCGGGGAGCTGTTTTTT. Translating it yields CASSPTGQGAVGELFF. The chain has TRBV5-4 and TRBJ2-2; 11 nucleotides agree with TRBD1. The V segment lost 4 bases and the J segment 7 bases; nucleotides outside the gene matches: 9. Per germline, CDR1 SGHNT and CDR2 YYREEE (reference sequence). This CDR3 spans 16 amino acids.

The V call is TRBV7-6, the J call TRBJ2-1, with unresolved D. This CDR3 has 15 amino acids. Germline CDR1 and CDR2: SGHVS and FNYEAQ. With 1 base removed from V and 0 bases from J, the gap between germline ends came to 7 bases. This CDR3 reads CASSLEAASYNEQFF. CDR3 sequence (DNA): TGTGCCAGCAGCTTAGAAGCCGCCTCCTACAATGAGCAGTTCTTC.

The V and J genes are TRBV13 and TRBJ2-5, with 11 bases lining up with TRBD2. CDR3 length: 15 residues. Losses at the gene ends were 1 base for V and 5 bases for J; bases not matched to a gene: 3. Germline CDR1 and CDR2: PRHDT and FYEKMQ (reference sequence). CDR3 bases: TGTGCCAGCAGCTTAGATCCTAGCGGGGGGGAGACCCAGTACTTC. Protein: CASSLDPSGGETQYF.

As DNA, the CDR3 is TGCGCCAGCAGCGCTATACAGGGGGCGGATGGCTACACCTTC. It is translated as CASSAIQGADGYTF. The genes are TRBV5-1 and TRBJ1-2, with 9 bases fitting TRBD1. Germline V gene data show CDR1 as SGHRS and CDR2 as YFSETQ. With 4 bases clipped from V and 6 bases from J, the junction kept 7 bases outside the gene matches. This CDR3 contains 14 residues.

This clone came up once. The rearrangement links TRBV7-6 to TRBJ1-5; 7 bases line up with TRBD1. Germline loops: CDR1 SGHVS, CDR2 FNYEAQ. The CDR3 runs 15 residues. V shed 4 bases and J 2 bases; nucleotides not matched to a gene: 5. CDR3 DNA: TGTGCCAGCAGCTCCAGGGGGATCGGCAATCAGCCCCAGCATTTT. It codes for CASSSRGIGNQPQHF.

J is TRBJ2-2 and V is TRBV6-4, with TRBD2 matching over 8 bases. This CDR3 region has 13 residues. The germline gives CDR1 MRHNA, CDR2 SNTAGT. Losses at the gene ends were 6 bases for V and 6 bases for J; bases not matched to a gene: 3. CDR3 protein: CASSGTRPGELFF. CDR3 bases: TGTGCCAGCAGCGGGACTAGGCCCGGGGAGCTGTTTTTT.